The 5 T cell receptor beta chains below all came from one sample that was sequenced in a study of T cells in Graves' hyperthyroidism and ophthalmopathy. Amplified TCR beta CDR3 regions derived from RNA transcripts. HTBI primers were employed in a first-round RT-PCR of the TCR CDR3. TCRdb processed the multiplex PCR reads anew with MiXCR; each CDR3 protein has one entry. The data hold more than 350,000 distinct CDR3 sequences, with roughly 15% observed a single time. The sequenced sample consisted of blood. The receptors were gathered from an older woman with Graves' ophthalmopathy.

This clonotype was found many times. This rearrangement joins TRBV28 to TRBJ2-2, with 7 bases fitting TRBD2. V lost 4 bases, J lost 3 bases, and 8 bases stayed unmatched. This CDR3 is built from 16 residues. Germline CDR1 reads MDHEN; CDR2 reads SYDVKM. The CDR3 here is CASSWEGVSHTGELFF. CDR3 sequence (DNA): TGTGCCAGCAGTTGGGAGGGTGTCTCCCACACCGGGGAGCTGTTTTTT. The whole variable domain, remainder taken from reference TRBV28 and TRBJ2-2, is DVKVTQSSRYLVKRTGEKVFLECVQDMDHENMFWYRQDPGLGLRLIYFSYDVKMKEKGDIPEGYSVSREKKERFSLILESASTNQTSMYLCASSWEGVSHTGELFFGEGSRLTVL.

The chain's CDR3 is CASSQNKNEQFF. The CDR3 coding sequence is TGCGCCAGCAGCCAAAATAAAAATGAGCAGTTCTTC. The genes are TRBV4-1 and TRBJ2-1; D not certain. Germline lookup yields CDR1 MGHRA and CDR2 YSYEKL. Trimming stripped 2 bases from V and 7 bases from J, with 6 bases between. CDR3 size: 12 residues.

The V gene is TRBV29-1, the J gene TRBJ1-1; D gene uncertain. The CDR3 is made up of 11 amino acids. The ends were cut back, 4 bases at V and 9 bases at J, with 12 bases in the middle. CDR1 and CDR2 from the germline V gene are SQVTM and ANQGSEA. The CDR3 DNA reads TGCAGCGTTGTAGGAGCTGGGAAAGCTTTCTTT. This codes for CSVVGAGKAFF.

This rearrangement joins TRBV29-1 to TRBJ1-1; D is ambiguous. Trimming cost V 3 bases and J 5 bases, with 10 bases left between them. The germline CDR1 and CDR2 sequences are SQVTM and ANQGSEA. This CDR3 is built from 12 residues. This CDR3 is CSVDGRWTEAFF. The CDR3 region has the DNA TGCAGCGTTGACGGGAGATGGACTGAAGCTTTCTTT.

This clonotype showed up many times. This sequence joins TRBV20-1 and TRBJ2-7, with D possibly being TRBD2 (6 bases). Looked up from germline, CDR1 is DFQATT and CDR2 is SNEGSKA (reference sequence). V was shortened by 1 base and J by 0 bases, with 10 bases between the two germline ends. This CDR3 contains 14 residues. The CDR3 sequence is CSARVEGSSYEQYF. Here the CDR3 DNA reads TGCAGTGCTAGAGTGGAGGGCTCCTCCTACGAGCAGTACTTC.